Following are 18 T cell receptor beta chains from one sample sequenced in a study of response to subunit inactivated influenza vaccine. One entry per CDR3 protein, called by TCRdb with MiXCR from the RT-PCR reads. This table holds about 540,000 distinct CDR3 sequences, roughly 23% found once. This sample was also put to use in a study of T cells expressing NK-cell markers. That investigation notes: Beta-chain TCR cDNA was generated via 5'RACE template switching with UMIs.

The sample here was CD4+ T cells sorted from PBMCs, taken about 11 days after vaccination. These receptors were taken from a man aged 50-59 years who received an inactivated influenza vaccine.

CDR3 sequence (DNA): TGTGCCAGCAGTTCGGGACAGACAAACATTCAGTACTTC. Protein sequence: CASSSGQTNIQYF. The chain is built from TRBV28 and TRBJ2-4; TRBD1 matches 7 bases. V lost 4 bases, J lost 6 bases, and 3 bases stayed unmatched. CDR1 and CDR2 (germline): MDHEN, SYDVKM. CDR3 length: 13 residues. The entire variable domain, with the rest obtained from reference TRBV28 and TRBJ2-4, is as follows: DVKVTQSSRYLVKRTGEKVFLECVQDMDHENMFWYRQDPGLGLRLIYFSYDVKMKEKGDIPEGYSVSREKKERFSLILESASTNQTSMYLCASSSGQTNIQYFGAGTRLSVL.

V gene TRBV4-3 combines with J gene TRBJ2-7, with D perhaps TRBD2 (5 bases). From germline, CDR1 is LGHNA and CDR2 YSLEER. The V and J ends lost 5 bases and 3 bases respectively, with 11 bases between them. This CDR3 is 13 amino acids long. In nucleotides, the CDR3 is TGCGCCAGCAGCTCCCAACTAGACTACGAGCAGTACTTC. Translated, it gives CASSSQLDYEQYF.

This clonotype was observed a handful of times. The chain uses TRBV6-1 and TRBJ1-1, with D maybe TRBD1 (6 bases). Per germline, CDR1 MNHNS and CDR2 SASEGT. V shed 8 bases and J shed 1 base, with 11 bases lying between them. The length of the CDR3 is 13 residues. The DNA of the CDR3 is TGTGCCAGCGGGGGACACCAGAACACTGAAGCTTTCTTT. This sequence encodes CASGGHQNTEAFF.

This clonotype was counted only a few times. The chain uses TRBV6-1 and TRBJ2-3; D unclear. The CDR3 sequence is 13 residues long. Per germline, CDR1 MNHNS and CDR2 SASEGT. Deletions cut 6 bases from V and 6 bases from J, with 13 bases between. Here the CDR3 DNA reads TGTGCCAGCAGCCCCCCTCGGTCTGATACGCAGTATTTT. Translating gives CASSPPRSDTQYF.

This clonotype was found a few times. The J gene is TRBJ1-5, the V gene TRBV4-3, with D unclear. Between the trimmed V and J ends, which lost 0 bases and 4 bases, there was a span of 7 bases. CDR1 is LGHNA, CDR2 YSLEER, per germline. The CDR3 length is 14 residues. The chain's CDR3 is CASSQEVKNQPQHF. Here the CDR3 DNA reads TGCGCCAGCAGCCAAGAGGTAAAAAATCAGCCCCAGCATTTT.

V usage is TRBV7-3 and J usage is TRBJ2-1; D not resolved. Germline CDR1 reads SGHTA; CDR2 reads FQGTGA. The length of the CDR3 is 17 residues. V dropped 1 base and J dropped 4 bases, with 17 bases sitting between them. CDR3 nucleotide sequence: TGTGCCAGCAGCTTAAGAGTGGGCAGCCCCGGGTACAATGAGCAGTTCTTC. This encodes CASSLRVGSPGYNEQFF.

This sequence joins TRBV6-2 or TRBV6-3 and TRBJ1-3; the D is unclear. The CDR3 extends over 15 amino acids. CDR1 is MNHEY, CDR2 SVGEGT, per germline. Trimming removed 5 bases at V and 2 bases at J, with 13 bases between. The CDR3 loop is CASSSDEFPGNTIYF. The CDR3 DNA sequence: TGTGCCAGCAGTAGCGACGAGTTCCCTGGAAACACCATATATTTT.

The rearrangement uses TRBV7-2 and TRBJ2-1; the D is unclear. The germline V gene encodes CDR1 SGHTA and CDR2 FQGNSA. The germline V and J ends were trimmed by 2 bases and 7 bases, with 12 bases remaining between them. The CDR3 has 14 residues. CDR3 DNA: TGTGCCAGCAGCTTAACGGCCGTGGAGAATGAGCAGTTCTTC. Translated, it gives CASSLTAVENEQFF.

The V and J genes are TRBV10-3 and TRBJ2-2, with TRBD2 matching 14 bases. The V and J ends lost 4 bases and 4 bases, in that order; junction bases with no gene match: 2. The CDR3 covers 16 residues. From germline, CDR1 is ENHRY and CDR2 SYGVKD. CDR3 sequence reads: CAISGLAGGPTGELFF. The CDR3 coding sequence is TGTGCCATCAGTGGACTAGCGGGAGGGCCCACCGGGGAGCTGTTTTTT.

This chain connects TRBV3-1 to TRBJ2-6; D is undetermined. Germline V lookup: CDR1 LGHDT, CDR2 YNNKEL (reference sequence). CDR3 length: 16 residues. V lost 3 bases and J lost 0, with 9 bases in between. The CDR3 spells CASSQPVNSGANVLTF. CDR3 nucleotide sequence: TGTGCCAGCAGCCAGCCCGTAAACTCTGGGGCCAACGTCCTGACTTTC.

This clonotype was seen many times. CDR3 DNA: TGCAGCGCACGCCCGGGCAATGAGCAGTTCTTC. Encoded protein: CSARPGNEQFF. The chain couples TRBV29-1 to TRBJ2-1; D gene uncertain. The V gene lost 7 bases and the J gene lost 6 bases, with 10 bases spanning the gap. CDR3 length equals 11 residues. Germline CDR1 reads SQVTM; CDR2 reads ANQGSEA.

The chain carries TRBV7-6 and TRBJ2-1; D uncertain. Germline V gives CDR1 SGHVS, CDR2 FNYEAQ. The CDR3 is 14 residues long. The V gene lost 0 bases and the J gene lost 6 bases, with 9 bases spanning the gap. CDR3 DNA sequence: TGTGCCAGCAGCTTAGCCCGCCCTAGCAATGAGCAGTTCTTC. Translated, it gives CASSLARPSNEQFF.

The chain employs TRBV6-2 or TRBV6-3 and TRBJ2-7; no clear D gene. This CDR3 has 19 amino acids. V lost 0 bases, J lost 0 bases, and 21 bases lay in between. Germline V gene data show CDR1 as MNHEY and CDR2 as SVGEGT. CDR3 residues: CASSYSSYRIAGPSYEQYF. Here the CDR3 DNA reads TGTGCCAGCAGTTACTCGAGTTATCGGATTGCAGGACCCTCCTACGAGCAGTACTTC.

This clonotype occurred once. This chain uses TRBV4-2 with TRBJ2-6; 9 nucleotides agree with TRBD2. The junction had 4 bases not matched to a gene; V was cut back by 4 bases and J by 0 bases. The germline CDR1 and CDR2 sequences are LGHNA and YNFKEQ. The CDR3 extends over 17 amino acids. The CDR3 loop reads CASSRASGNSGANVLTF. Written as DNA, the CDR3 is TGTGCCAGCAGCCGCGCTAGCGGGAACTCTGGGGCCAACGTCCTGACTTTC.

J is TRBJ2-7 and V is TRBV30, with 9 bases fitting TRBD1. The CDR3 contains 14 residues. Germline lookup yields CDR1 GTSNPN and CDR2 SVGIG (reference sequence). V was clipped by 7 bases and J by 1 base; unmatched bases: 8. The DNA of the CDR3 is TGTGCCTCCAACCGACAGGGGGGTTCCTACGAGCAGTACTTC. Protein product: CASNRQGGSYEQYF.

CDR3 DNA sequence: TGCAGTGCTAGAGATGGGTCGGAGCAGTTCTTC. Protein product: CSARDGSEQFF. The chain carries TRBV20-1 and TRBJ2-1; D unclear. This CDR3 is built from 11 residues. Germline lookup yields CDR1 DFQATT and CDR2 SNEGSKA (reference sequence). V lost 0 bases and J 10 bases, leaving 7 bases between the germline ends.

This clonotype was detected a few times. V usage is TRBV6-5 and J usage is TRBJ2-3; TRBD2 is a possible D gene (5 bases). The V end was cut by 1 base, the J end by 0 bases, with 11 bases between. Germline CDR1 is MNHEY and CDR2 is SVGAGI. The CDR3 is 16 residues long. CDR3 DNA sequence: TGTGCCAGCAGTTACTGGTCGGGAACTAGCACAGATACGCAGTATTTT. Its translation is CASSYWSGTSTDTQYF.

This chain links TRBV4-1 with TRBJ2-1; D might be TRBD2 (6 bases). V was clipped by 4 bases and J by 10 bases, with 17 bases between them. The CDR3 is 14 amino acids. CDR1 is MGHRA, CDR2 YSYEKL, per germline. CDR3 DNA: TGCGCCAGCAGCCCAGCATCGAGGGGAGGCGAGCAGTTCTTC. Residues: CASSPASRGGEQFF.